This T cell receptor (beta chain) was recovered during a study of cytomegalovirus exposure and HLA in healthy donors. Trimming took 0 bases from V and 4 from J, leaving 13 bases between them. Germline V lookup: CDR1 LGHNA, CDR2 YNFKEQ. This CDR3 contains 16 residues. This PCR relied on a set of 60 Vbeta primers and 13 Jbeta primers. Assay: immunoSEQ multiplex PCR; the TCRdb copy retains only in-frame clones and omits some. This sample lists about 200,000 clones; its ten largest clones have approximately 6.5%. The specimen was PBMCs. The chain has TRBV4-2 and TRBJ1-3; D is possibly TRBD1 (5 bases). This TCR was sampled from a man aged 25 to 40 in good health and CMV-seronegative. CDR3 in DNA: TGTGCCAGCAGCCAAGATGGGGGGACCCTGGGAAACACCATATATTTT. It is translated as CASSQDGGTLGNTIYF.